This TCR beta chain originates from a study of post-analysis software for immune sequencing data. A word on this clonotype: The antigen remains unidentified.

Study-level results: Five TRBV segments occurring more often in patients than controls included TRBV5-6, TRBV5-1 and TRBV20-1.

The CDR3 spans 14 residues. Germline V CDR1 and CDR2: MNHEY, SMNVEV (reference sequence). The ends lost 6 bases at V and 3 bases at J; junction bases unmatched: 6. The library was made from cDNA and included unique molecular identifiers. Using its own MiXCR run on the PCR reads, TCRdb lists one record per CDR3 protein. The sample shows under 650,000 distinct CDR3 sequences, roughly 47% of them seen only once. The receptor comes from a girl aged 10 to 17 with multiple sclerosis. Sequenced: blood. The rearrangement links TRBV27 to TRBJ2-3; TRBD2 agrees at 7 bases. CDR3 DNA sequence: TGTGCCAGCAGAACCTGGCGGGAGACAGATACGCAGTATTTT. It yields the protein CASRTWRETDTQYF.